This passage covers 21 T cell receptor beta chains from one sample sequenced in a study of cytomegalovirus exposure and HLA in healthy donors. The PCR used 60 Vbeta and 13 Jbeta primers. TCRdb's table, derived via immunoSEQ multiplex PCR, lists solely in-frame clones and lacks some. The sample yields under 150,000 clones, roughly 70% seen once. Sequencing was performed on PBMCs. These receptors were collected from a man under 40 in good health and CMV-seronegative.

The chain has TRBV4-1 and TRBJ1-2; 8 bases match TRBD1. This CDR3 spans 15 amino acids. After removal of 4 bases from V and 4 bases from J, the junction contained 8 bases not matched to a gene. The germline CDR1 and CDR2 sequences are MGHRA and YSYEKL. CDR3 in DNA: TGCGCCAGCAGCCCCTCCGGGACAGGAGCCTATGGCTACACCTTC. Translation gives CASSPSGTGAYGYTF.

In this sample, this clone turned up a few times. J is TRBJ1-5 and V is TRBV19; tentatively, D is TRBD1 (5 bases). The CDR3 loop spans 15 amino acids. The germline gives CDR1 LNHDA, CDR2 SQIVND (reference sequence). Trimming removed 4 bases from V and 1 base from J, with 11 bases in between. CDR3 DNA sequence: TGTGCCAGTAGTACTCGTAGGGGAAGCAATCAGCCCCAGCATTTT. Residues: CASSTRRGSNQPQHF.

In this sample, this clone turned up a few times. The chain links TRBV27 to TRBJ2-3; 9 nucleotides line up with TRBD1. The CDR3 is 13 amino acids. Germline CDR1 reads MNHEY; CDR2 reads SMNVEV (reference sequence). Unmatched junction bases numbered 5, after V lost 8 bases and J lost 5 bases. The CDR3 DNA follows: TGTGCCAGCCGGACAGGGGCAGTAGATACGCAGTATTTT. Translating it yields CASRTGAVDTQYF.

The chain joins TRBV5-4 to TRBJ1-1, with 8 positions matching TRBD1. The CDR3 extends over 15 amino acids. Germline V gene lookup returns CDR1 SGHNT and CDR2 YYREEE (reference sequence). The trim removed 4 bases at V and 3 bases at J, leaving 8 bases unmatched. CDR3 nucleotides: TGTGCCAGCAGCCAAAAAACAGGGGGTGACACTGAAGCTTTCTTT. Translating it yields CASSQKTGGDTEAFF. The full variable domain, with the rest looked up from reference TRBV5-4 and TRBJ1-1, is ETGVTQSPTHLIKTRGQQVTLRCSSQSGHNTVSWYQQALGQGPQFIFQYYREEENGRGNFPPRFSGLQFPNYSSELNVNALELDDSALYLCASSQKTGGDTEAFFGQGTRLTVV.

V usage is TRBV28 and J usage is TRBJ1-2; possibly TRBD1 for D (5 bases). This CDR3 region has 13 residues. Germline V gives CDR1 MDHEN, CDR2 SYDVKM. Trimming cost V 4 bases and J 7 bases, with 13 bases left between them. Here the CDR3 DNA reads TGTGCCAGCAGTTCCAGCGGGGGTACTGGCTACACCTTC. This codes for CASSSSGGTGYTF.

This chain uses TRBV5-1 with TRBJ2-7, with D tentatively TRBD2 (5 bases). CDR1 is SGHRS, CDR2 YFSETQ, per germline. V was cut by 4 bases and J by 7 bases, with 21 bases left in between. This CDR3 spans 15 amino acids. The CDR3 reads CASSDGSAIVREQYF. The CDR3 coding sequence is TGCGCCAGCAGCGATGGGAGCGCGATCGTTAGGGAGCAGTACTTC.

This clone was seen more than once but under ten times. CDR3 sequence reads: CSVVAGGADTQYF. The CDR3 nucleotides are TGCAGCGTTGTGGCAGGGGGTGCAGATACGCAGTATTTT. V usage is TRBV29-1 and J usage is TRBJ2-3; TRBD1 matches 7 bases. The CDR3 runs 13 residues. V was clipped by 4 bases and J by 4 bases; unmatched bases: 5. Germline V gene lookup returns CDR1 SQVTM and CDR2 ANQGSEA.

V and J are TRBV7-2 and TRBJ2-5; weak D call: TRBD1 (6 bases). Germline loops: CDR1 SGHTA, CDR2 FQGNSA. The germline V and J ends were trimmed by 5 bases and 2 bases, with 12 bases remaining between them. This CDR3 comprises 14 residues. The CDR3 coding sequence is TGTGCCAGCAGCGCAAACAGGGCGCAAGAGACCCAGTACTTC. Residues: CASSANRAQETQYF.

The rearrangement links TRBV10-3 to TRBJ1-4, with D hard to call. The CDR3 extends over 15 amino acids. Germline V gene sequence: CDR1 ENHRY, CDR2 SYGVKD. The ends were cut back, 4 bases at V and 3 bases at J, with 12 bases in the middle. The CDR3 DNA sequence: TGTGCCATCAGTGGATCGTCTGGAGCTAATGAAAAACTGTTTTTT. Its translation: CAISGSSGANEKLFF.

CDR3 DNA: TGTGCCATCAGTGTAGAAAGGAACACTGAAGCTTTCTTT. It codes for CAISVERNTEAFF. V and J are TRBV10-3 and TRBJ1-1; D is ambiguous. The germline V gene has CDR1 ENHRY and CDR2 SYGVKD. The CDR3 contains 13 residues. Trimming took 4 bases from V and 1 from J, leaving 7 bases between them.

The CDR3 protein is CAWRAGVGEQFF. The CDR3 nucleotides are TGTGCCTGGAGAGCAGGGGTAGGTGAGCAGTTCTTC. The V and J genes are TRBV30 and TRBJ2-1, with D possibly matching TRBD1 (6 bases). The CDR3 is 12 residues long. V was shortened by 3 bases and J by 9 bases, with 12 bases between the two germline ends. CDR1 and CDR2 (germline): GTSNPN, SVGIG (reference sequence).

The chain joins TRBV28 to TRBJ2-7; 8 bases map to TRBD2. Germline V gives CDR1 MDHEN, CDR2 SYDVKM. The CDR3 covers 14 residues. The V and J ends lost 5 bases and 2 bases, in that order; junction bases with no gene match: 5. CDR3 nucleotide sequence: TGTGCCAGCAGTGTTACTAGCGGCACCTACGAGCAGTACTTC. As protein: CASSVTSGTYEQYF. Filled out from reference TRBV28 and TRBJ2-7, the complete variable domain reads DVKVTQSSRYLVKRTGEKVFLECVQDMDHENMFWYRQDPGLGLRLIYFSYDVKMKEKGDIPEGYSVSREKKERFSLILESASTNQTSMYLCASSVTSGTYEQYFGPGTRLTVT.

V gene TRBV7-3 combines with J gene TRBJ2-7, with 8 bases matching TRBD1. V lost 4 bases and J lost 5; bases outside the gene matches: 10. Germline V gene data show CDR1 as SGHTA and CDR2 as FQGTGA. The CDR3 has 15 amino acids. The CDR3 here is CASSSGSTGGNEQYF. DNA of the CDR3: TGTGCCAGCAGCTCCGGCTCAACAGGGGGTAACGAGCAGTACTTC. Variable domain in full (rest from reference TRBV7-3 and TRBJ2-7): GAGVSQTPSNKVTEKGKYVELRCDPISGHTALYWYRQSLGQGPEFLIYFQGTGAADDSGLPNDRFFAVRPEGSVSTLKIQRTERGDSAVYLCASSSGSTGGNEQYFGPGTRLTVT.

The chain carries TRBV10-1 and TRBJ2-7; perhaps TRBD2 as D (5 bases). The CDR3 runs to 14 residues. CDR1 WNHNN and CDR2 SYGVQD come from the germline V gene (reference sequence). V was pared by 0 bases and J by 3 bases, with 9 bases between. This CDR3 reads CASSESVTSYEQYF. The CDR3 DNA follows: TGCGCCAGCAGTGAGTCGGTTACTAGCTACGAGCAGTACTTC.

The V call is TRBV15, the J call TRBJ1-4, with D tentatively TRBD1 (5 bases). V gave up 0 bases and J gave up 6 bases, with 14 bases separating them. Germline CDR1 is LNHNV and CDR2 is YYDKDF (reference sequence). This CDR3 is built from 16 residues. Here the CDR3 DNA reads TGTGCCACCAGCAGAGACCGACAGCCTACTGATGAAAAACTGTTTTTT. This codes for CATSRDRQPTDEKLFF.

The rearrangement joins TRBV6-5 to TRBJ1-1; perhaps TRBD1 as D (6 bases). Germline CDR1 is MNHEY and CDR2 is SVGAGI. The V and J ends lost 6 bases and 1 base respectively, with 15 bases between them. This CDR3 has 15 amino acids. CDR3 in DNA: TGTGCCAGCAGCAAAAGGACAGACAGGAACACTGAAGCTTTCTTT. Translating it yields CASSKRTDRNTEAFF.

This clone was counted once. This chain links TRBV5-8 with TRBJ1-1; TRBD1 matches 7 bases. The J segment lost 2 bases and the V segment lost 4 bases, leaving 23 bases of the junction unmatched. Germline assignment: CDR1 SGHTS and CDR2 YDEGEE. The CDR3 contains 20 residues. The CDR3 nucleotides are TGTGCCAGCAGCAGGTATAGTGGGTCGGAGGGGGCACTGCGAAACACTGAAGCTTTCTTT. It codes for CASSRYSGSEGALRNTEAFF.

The chain is built from TRBV9 and TRBJ2-3; TRBD2 matches at 10 bases. This CDR3 contains 16 residues. Trimming at V came to 0 bases and at J to 5 bases, leaving 6 bases not matched to a gene. Germline V gene data show CDR1 as SGDLS and CDR2 as YYNGEE. The CDR3 spells CASSVAISGGLDTQYF. The CDR3 coding sequence is TGTGCCAGCAGCGTAGCTATTAGCGGGGGGTTAGATACGCAGTATTTT.

This rearrangement joins TRBV6-1 to TRBJ2-2; D perhaps matches TRBD1 (6 bases). The CDR3 extends over 15 amino acids. Between the trimmed V and J ends, which lost 4 bases and 6 bases, there was a span of 15 bases. CDR1 is MNHNS, CDR2 SASEGT, per germline. The CDR3 DNA reads as TGTGCCAGCAGTGGATATGACAGGACCGCCGGGGAGCTGTTTTTT. Residues: CASSGYDRTAGELFF.

The V gene is TRBV7-8, the J gene TRBJ2-1, with D tentatively TRBD1 (5 bases). The V and J ends lost 8 bases and 7 bases respectively, with 21 bases between them. Per the germline V gene, CDR1 is SGHVS and CDR2 is FQNEAQ. The CDR3 loop spans 15 amino acids. The CDR3 DNA reads TGTGCCAGCCTGGTCGCCAGGGTAGGGTGGAATGAGCAGTTCTTC. This gives the protein CASLVARVGWNEQFF.

J is TRBJ2-4 and V is TRBV9; TRBD2 is a possible D gene (6 bases). V lost 3 bases and J 5 bases, leaving 15 bases between the germline ends. Germline CDR1 is SGDLS and CDR2 is YYNGEE. The CDR3 covers 15 residues. The CDR3, as DNA: TGTGCCAGCAGCGGCGGGCGGGACGAGGAAAACATTCAGTACTTC. Translating it yields CASSGGRDEENIQYF.